This TCR beta chain originates from a study of blood T cell repertoires in COVID-19. TCRdb keeps only in-frame clones here, not all; method: immunoSEQ multiplex PCR. The top ten clones hold more than 0.95% of a sample with 79,000 or so clones, 85% to 90% of them seen once. CDR1 and CDR2 (germline): LNHNV, YYDKDF (reference sequence). The V segment lost 1 base and the J segment 4 bases; nucleotides outside the gene matches: 7. The CDR3 covers 15 residues. The material sequenced was peripheral blood. J is TRBJ2-7 and V is TRBV15; 7 nucleotides line up with TRBD2. This sequence originates from a human donor in a cohort sampled during active COVID-19. CDR3 residues: CATSRVSGGRYEQYF. CDR3 sequence (DNA): TGTGCCACCAGCAGAGTGTCGGGGGGAAGGTACGAGCAGTACTTC.